This entry lists 25 T cell receptor beta chains sequenced from one sample in a study of T cell responses to AZD1222 COVID-19 vaccine. Some clones are missing from TCRdb's copy, which holds only in-frame ones; the method was immunoSEQ multiplex PCR. The sample contains about 130,000 clones, 93% of which appear only once. The input for sequencing was peripheral blood, taken on day 0 of AZD1222 vaccination. The receptors stem from an adult in good health.

This clone was counted a few times. The V call is TRBV29-1, the J call TRBJ1-1; D gene uncertain. Germline V lookup: CDR1 SQVTM, CDR2 ANQGSEA. With 1 base removed from V and 0 bases from J, the gap between germline ends came to 15 bases. This CDR3 is built from 16 residues. Here the CDR3 reads CSVEATSIFMNTEAFF. The CDR3 DNA sequence: TGCAGCGTTGAAGCCACCAGTATCTTCATGAACACTGAAGCTTTCTTT.

The chain is built from TRBV5-1 and TRBJ1-3; D uncertain. The germline V gene has CDR1 SGHRS and CDR2 YFSETQ. The CDR3 sequence is 15 residues long. Trimming left V 2 bases short and J 0 bases short, with 9 bases between. The CDR3 loop reads CASSFEGLSGNTIYF. For the CDR3, the DNA is TGCGCCAGCAGCTTTGAGGGTCTCTCTGGAAACACCATATATTTT.

The V and J genes are TRBV7-9 and TRBJ1-3; no clear D. Trimming left V 4 bases short and J 0 bases short, with 13 bases between. The CDR3 loop spans 16 amino acids. CDR1 and CDR2 (germline): SEHNR, FQNEAQ (reference sequence). CDR3 DNA: TGTGCCAGCAGCTCTATATTGATTCTCTCTGGAAACACCATATATTTT. Its translation is CASSSILILSGNTIYF.

Here the CDR3 reads CAISPSGSPGYTF. CDR3 DNA sequence: TGTGCCATCAGCCCCAGTGGGTCGCCTGGCTACACCTTC. The chain is built from TRBV10-3 and TRBJ1-2; no clear D gene. The V end was cut by 6 bases, the J end by 7 bases, with 15 bases between. Germline CDR1 ENHRY, CDR2 SYGVKD. This CDR3 is 13 amino acids long.

The chain carries TRBV21-1 and TRBJ1-6. TRBV21-1 is listed as a pseudogene. This CDR3 is built from 17 residues. The CDR3 nucleotides read TGTGCCAGCAGCGCCCAGGGGGGGGCCGGATCTAATTCACCCCTCCACTTT. It is translated as CASSAQGGAGSNSPLHF.

This clone came up once. J is TRBJ1-5 and V is TRBV2, with no clear D. Germline V CDR1 and CDR2: SNHLY, FYNNEI. The CDR3 totals 14 residues. Deletions cut 2 bases from V and 7 bases from J, with 12 bases between. CDR3 nucleotide sequence: TGTGCCAGCAGTGAATTACAGCGTGACCAGCCCCAGCATTTT. It is translated as CASSELQRDQPQHF.

The chain employs TRBV5-6 and TRBJ1-2; no definite D call. V lost 3 bases, J lost 6 bases, and 12 bases lay in between. In germline, CDR1 is SGHDT, CDR2 YYEEEE. CDR3 size: 13 residues. CDR3 in DNA: TGTGCCAGCAGCTCGGACCGTGGGCATGGCTACACCTTC. It encodes CASSSDRGHGYTF.

V and J are TRBV9 and TRBJ1-6; a weak D match, TRBD1 (5 bases). CDR1 is SGDLS, CDR2 YYNGEE, per germline. V lost 0 bases and J lost 5, with 12 bases in between. The CDR3 is 16 amino acids. The CDR3 region is CASSVGVGGNNSPLHF. In DNA, the CDR3 is TGTGCCAGCAGCGTAGGAGTGGGGGGAAATAATTCACCCCTCCACTTT. The full variable domain, rest sourced from reference TRBV9 and TRBJ1-6, is DSGVTQTPKHLITATGQRVTLRCSPRSGDLSVYWYQQSLDQGLQFLIQYYNGEERAKGNILERFSAQQFPDLHSELNLSSLELGDSALYFCASSVGVGGNNSPLHFGNGTRLTVT.

CDR3 region: CASSVGWRSRGGYTF. CDR3 DNA: TGTGCCAGCAGCGTAGGCTGGCGAAGTAGGGGTGGCTACACCTTC. The chain recombines TRBV9 with TRBJ1-2; possibly TRBD1 for D (5 bases). CDR1 and CDR2 from the germline V gene are SGDLS and YYNGEE. This CDR3 spans 15 amino acids. Trimming left V 0 bases short and J 7 bases short, with 16 bases between.

The chain combines TRBV5-4 with TRBJ2-1; D gene unclear. Germline lookup yields CDR1 SGHNT and CDR2 YYREEE (reference sequence). There are 15 residues in the CDR3. V lost 4 bases and J 10 bases, leaving 21 bases between the germline ends. The CDR3 region is CASSGGVGPTYEQFF. In DNA form, the CDR3 reads TGTGCCAGCAGCGGCGGAGTCGGGCCTACCTACGAGCAGTTCTTC.

V usage is TRBV5-8 and J usage is TRBJ1-5; D is ambiguous. Germline lookup yields CDR1 SGHTS and CDR2 YDEGEE. The CDR3 has 14 amino acids. Deletions cut 5 bases from V and 4 bases from J, with 13 bases between. In DNA form, the CDR3 reads TGTGCCAGCAGTTCACGCAGCCAAAATCAGCCCCAGCATTTT. As protein: CASSSRSQNQPQHF.

This chain joins TRBV13 and TRBJ2-4; TRBD2 agrees at 15 bases. V gave up 5 bases and J gave up 4 bases; unmatched junction bases: 12. The CDR3 runs 19 residues. The germline V gene has CDR1 PRHDT and CDR2 FYEKMQ (reference sequence). CDR3 coding DNA: TGTGCCAGCAGCACACTGGGACTAGCGGGAGGTGGAGGTAAAAACATTCAGTACTTC. It specifies CASSTLGLAGGGGKNIQYF. The entire variable domain, with the rest obtained from reference TRBV13 and TRBJ2-4, is as follows: AAGVIQSPRHLIKEKRETATLKCYPIPRHDTVYWYQQGPGQDPQFLISFYEKMQSDKGSIPDRFSAQQFSDYHSELNMSSLELGDSALYFCASSTLGLAGGGGKNIQYFGAGTRLSVL.

This clone was detected only once. The chain couples TRBV7-9 to TRBJ1-1, with D perhaps matching TRBD1 (5 bases). The CDR3 contains 14 residues. The V and J ends lost 5 bases and 3 bases respectively, with 13 bases between them. Per germline, CDR1 SEHNR and CDR2 FQNEAQ (reference sequence). The CDR3 reads CASSRSRDDTEAFF. The CDR3 bases are TGTGCCAGCAGCCGGTCCAGGGACGACACTGAAGCTTTCTTT.

The chain has TRBV27 and TRBJ1-3; unclear D gene. Between the trimmed V and J ends, which lost 2 bases and 4 bases, there was a span of 12 bases. The CDR3 has 15 residues. Germline CDR1 and CDR2: MNHEY and SMNVEV (reference sequence). CDR3 in DNA: TGTGCCAGCAGTTTAGGGTTTTCCCGAGGAAACACCATATATTTT. It codes for CASSLGFSRGNTIYF.

This sequence joins TRBV19 and TRBJ1-1; the match to TRBD1 covers 7 bases. The CDR3 totals 15 residues. J lost 1 base, V lost 5 bases, and 7 bases had no gene match. Germline-derived CDR1 and CDR2 are LNHDA and SQIVND (reference sequence). This CDR3 is CASSRQGGRNTEAFF. In DNA form, the CDR3 reads TGTGCCAGTAGTCGTCAGGGGGGACGGAACACTGAAGCTTTCTTT.

The chain carries TRBV18 and TRBJ1-4, with a tentative D call TRBD1 (5 bases). The CDR3 loop spans 15 amino acids. V was pared by 2 bases and J by 4 bases, with 11 bases between. CDR1 is KGHSH, CDR2 LQKENI, per germline. This CDR3 reads CASSPSQGHNEKLFF. CDR3 nucleotide sequence: TGTGCCAGCTCACCATCCCAGGGCCATAATGAAAAACTGTTTTTT.

The rearrangement links TRBV7-9 to TRBJ2-7, with 12 bases that match TRBD2. V lost 4 bases, J lost 5 bases, and 6 bases stayed unmatched. CDR1 and CDR2 from the germline V gene are SEHNR and FQNEAQ (reference sequence). This CDR3 is built from 15 residues. The CDR3 nucleotides read TGTGCCAGCAGCTCATCGACTAGCGGGAGCCACGAGCAGTACTTC. It is translated as CASSSSTSGSHEQYF.

The rearrangement joins TRBV28 to TRBJ2-7, with D possibly being TRBD2 (6 bases). The CDR3 length is 15 residues. Germline V gene sequence: CDR1 MDHEN, CDR2 SYDVKM. V lost 5 bases and J 0 bases, leaving 14 bases between the germline ends. The CDR3: CASSKAGSRSYEQYF. CDR3 nucleotide sequence: TGTGCCAGCAGTAAGGCGGGGTCTCGCTCCTACGAGCAGTACTTC.

This chain joins TRBV6-2 or TRBV6-3 and TRBJ2-2; 12 nucleotides agree with TRBD2. V trimming: 5 bases; J trimming: 1 base; junction bases outside the gene matches: 8. Germline CDR1 reads MNHEY; CDR2 reads SVGEGT. The CDR3 contains 18 residues. Written as DNA, the CDR3 is TGTGCCAGCAGTCCGACTAGCGGGAGAGTCGGGAACACCGGGGAGCTGTTTTTT. Translated: CASSPTSGRVGNTGELFF.

CDR3 coding DNA: TGCAGCGTTGAAAGGGGCGGGAGTGGAAATGAGCAGTTCTTC. It encodes CSVERGGSGNEQFF. The chain combines TRBV29-1 with TRBJ2-1; 7 nucleotides line up with TRBD2. The CDR3 is 14 amino acids. Per germline, CDR1 SQVTM and CDR2 ANQGSEA. With 2 bases clipped from V and 7 bases from J, the junction kept 8 bases outside the gene matches.

CDR3 amino acids: CAITEGFSGNTIYF. CDR3 coding DNA: TGTGCCATCACGGAGGGCTTCTCTGGAAACACCATATATTTT. The chain couples TRBV10-3 to TRBJ1-3; D is ambiguous. Germline CDR1 reads ENHRY; CDR2 reads SYGVKD. Trimming removed 7 bases at V and 0 bases at J, with 10 bases between. CDR3 length: 14 amino acids.

This clone appeared a few times. The chain recombines TRBV6-6 with TRBJ1-6, with D perhaps matching TRBD1 (6 bases). Per germline, CDR1 MNHNY and CDR2 SVGAGI (reference sequence). The ends were cut back, 0 bases at V and 9 bases at J, with 12 bases in the middle. CDR3 size: 15 residues. The chain's CDR3 is CASSYSGGLGSPLHF. The CDR3 DNA reads as TGTGCCAGCAGTTACTCGGGGGGCTTAGGTTCACCCCTCCACTTT.

This clone was seen a handful of times. The chain couples TRBV3-1 (or the pseudogene TRBV3-2) to TRBJ1-5; no reliable D call. The CDR3 sequence is 14 residues long. Germline V gives CDR1 LGHDT, CDR2 YNNKEL (reference sequence). V was shortened by 3 bases and J by 2 bases, with 8 bases between the two germline ends. The CDR3, as DNA: TGTGCCAGCAGCCACAGATGGGGCAATCAGCCCCAGCATTTT. Protein product: CASSHRWGNQPQHF.

The chain uses TRBV5-1 and TRBJ2-3; 14 bases match TRBD2. The ends lost 4 bases at V and 3 bases at J; junction bases unmatched: 4. Per the germline V gene, CDR1 is SGHRS and CDR2 is YFSETQ. The CDR3 has 16 amino acids. The chain's CDR3 is CASSPGLAGETDTQYF. DNA of the CDR3: TGCGCCAGCAGCCCGGGACTAGCGGGAGAAACAGATACGCAGTATTTT.

In its sample, this clone was seen once. The V and J genes are TRBV10-3 and TRBJ1-5, with 7 bases lining up with TRBD1. Trimming took 7 bases from V and 4 from J; bases not matched to a gene: 4. The length of the CDR3 is 13 residues. Germline V gene sequence: CDR1 ENHRY, CDR2 SYGVKD. CDR3 coding DNA: TGTGCCATCACGACAGGGTGGAATCAGCCCCAGCATTTT. Translated: CAITTGWNQPQHF.